A selection of T cell receptor beta chains follows, all from one sample in a study of human T cells and chemical hapten exposure. A single record per CDR3 protein comes from TCRdb applying MiXCR to the RACE reads. The sample lists about 100,000 distinct CDR3 sequences, 9.5% to 12% occurring once. Here the sequenced sample was whole blood, taken in connection with sensitization to the hapten diphenylcyclopropenone (DPC). These receptors all stem from a woman aged 40 to 55 with alopecia areata. Some clones in this sample may be carry-over from other donors' samples. CDR3s include the opening cysteine and the closing phenylalanine or tryptophan. Each record gives: J gene, D gene, clone size, V gene, CDR3 DNA, CDR3 protein. A D gene is named only where the DNA matches it firmly. Only part of the rows carry a size: once, few, many, or a class if the clone is expanded.

J: TRBJ2-1; D: -; size: many; V: TRBV7-2; DNA: TGTGCCAGCACGCGGCAGCAGGGAACCTACAATGAGCAGTTCTTC; CDR3: CASTRQQGTYNEQFF
J: TRBJ1-1; D: -; size: few; V: TRBV9; DNA: TGTGCCAGCAGCGCTTCCCCGAACACTGAAGCTTTCTTT; CDR3: CASSASPNTEAFF
J: TRBJ2-7; D: TRBD2; size: -; V: TRBV6-5; DNA: TGTGCCAGCAGTTACTCACTAGCGGGCAGCTCCTACGAGCAGTACTTC; CDR3: CASSYSLAGSSYEQYF
J: TRBJ2-1; D: -; size: -; V: TRBV4-2; DNA: TGTGCCAGCAGCCGATCCCCCGGGGGCAATGAGCAGTTCTTC; CDR3: CASSRSPGGNEQFF
J: TRBJ1-2; D: -; size: -; V: TRBV7-9; DNA: TGTGCCAGCAGTACCCCGGCGGGATCCTATGGCTACACCTTC; CDR3: CASSTPAGSYGYTF
J: TRBJ2-1; D: TRBD1; size: many; V: TRBV28; DNA: TGTGCCAGCAGTGGACCCGGGACAGGTTACAATGAGCAGTTCTTC; CDR3: CASSGPGTGYNEQFF
J: TRBJ2-1; D: -; size: many; V: TRBV7-3; DNA: TGTGCCAGCAGCCCAGAAGCTTACAATGAGCAGTTCTTC; CDR3: CASSPEAYNEQFF
J: TRBJ2-7; D: -; size: many; V: TRBV29-1; DNA: TGCAGCGTTGAATCTTCGTGGGGGGCGCGGGAGCAGTACTTC; CDR3: CSVESSWGAREQYF
J: TRBJ1-4; D: -; size: many; V: TRBV30; DNA: TGTGCCTGGGCACCGGGACACCTCCTCGGGAATGAAAAACTGTTTTTT; CDR3: CAWAPGHLLGNEKLFF
J: TRBJ1-5; D: TRBD1; size: few; V: TRBV20-1; DNA: TGCAGTGCTGGAGGACAGGGGGCAACGGAGAGCAATCAGCCCCAGCATTTT; CDR3: CSAGGQGATESNQPQHF
J: TRBJ1-2; D: -; size: many; V: TRBV19; DNA: TGTGCCAGTAGTCTAAGACCGGGGGGCTACACCTTC; CDR3: CASSLRPGGYTF
J: TRBJ2-7; D: TRBD2; size: many; V: TRBV27; DNA: TGTGCCAGCAGTTCTCCAATTAGACTAGCGGCCCCCGGGTACGAGCAGTACTTC; CDR3: CASSSPIRLAAPGYEQYF
J: TRBJ1-1; D: -; size: -; V: TRBV20-1; DNA: TGCAGTGCTAGAGATCTAACGAGAATGGAGTTGGTAGCTTTCTTT; CDR3: CSARDLTRMELVAFF
J: TRBJ2-2; D: TRBD1; size: few; V: TRBV10-3; DNA: TGTGCCATCAGGGAGGAGTGGAACACAGGGGTTGGCACCGGGGAGCTGTTTTTT; CDR3: CAIREEWNTGVGTGELFF
J: TRBJ2-3; D: -; size: -; V: TRBV5-4; DNA: TGTGCCAGCAGTATAGCGGTTAGCACAGATACGCAGTATTTT; CDR3: CASSIAVSTDTQYF
J: TRBJ2-7; D: -; size: -; V: TRBV7-2; DNA: TGTGCCAGCAGCTTAGGTGCGGGGCTGTACGAGCAGTACTTC; CDR3: CASSLGAGLYEQYF
J: TRBJ1-1; D: -; size: many; V: TRBV11-2; DNA: TGTGCCAGCAGCTTAAGACCGAACACTGAAGCTTTCTTT; CDR3: CASSLRPNTEAFF
J: TRBJ2-1; D: TRBD2; size: few; V: TRBV2; DNA: TGTGCCAGCAGTGACCAGCGGGATGGGAACAATGAGCAGTTCTTC; CDR3: CASSDQRDGNNEQFF
J: TRBJ2-1; D: TRBD2; size: -; V: TRBV28; DNA: TGTGCCAGCAGTCAGGGACTAGCGGGAGGGCCCGGTTACAGGCCCGGTTACAATGAGCAGTTCTTC; CDR3: CASSQGLAGGPGYRPGYNEQFF
J: TRBJ2-7; D: -; size: -; V: TRBV9; DNA: TGTGCCAGCAGCGTAGAGTACGAGCAGTACTTC; CDR3: CASSVEYEQYF
J: TRBJ1-1; D: -; size: many; V: TRBV29-1; DNA: TGCAGCGCGAGCGGGAACACTGAAGCTTTCTTT; CDR3: CSASGNTEAFF
J: TRBJ2-3; D: -; size: many; V: TRBV28; DNA: TGTGCCAGCAGTTCCGCCACAGATACGCAGTATTTT; CDR3: CASSSATDTQYF
J: TRBJ2-1; D: -; size: few; V: TRBV7-2; DNA: TGTGCCAGCAGCCAACAGAGTGCCAAGAACAATGAGCAGTTCTTC; CDR3: CASSQQSAKNNEQFF
J: TRBJ2-1; D: TRBD2; size: -; V: TRBV7-2; DNA: TGTGCCAGCAGCCGAGGACTAGCGGAGAATGAGCAGTTCTTC; CDR3: CASSRGLAENEQFF
J: TRBJ2-2; D: TRBD2; size: few; V: TRBV10-3; DNA: TGTGCCATCAGTGAGCTGGAGCGGGGGAACACCGGGGAGCTGTTTTTT; CDR3: CAISELERGNTGELFF
J: TRBJ1-5; D: TRBD1; size: -; V: TRBV30; DNA: TGTGCCTGGGGGGACAGGAACAATCAGCCCCAGCATTTT; CDR3: CAWGDRNNQPQHF
J: TRBJ2-7; D: -; size: -; V: TRBV6-5; DNA: TGTGCCAGCAGTTACGGCTTATTCTACGAGCAGTACTTC; CDR3: CASSYGLFYEQYF